Listed below are T cell receptor beta chains from one sample, sequenced in a study of OX40 agonist ivuxolimab in advanced cancers. Clones were sequenced by immunoSEQ multiplex PCR, and TCRdb holds only the in-frame ones, with some missing. This table holds 70,000 to 80,000 clones, about nine tenths found once. The sample consisted of CD4+ or CD8+ T cells sorted from blood, taken in a trial of the OX40 agonist ivuxolimab. The receptors come from an adult with an advanced solid tumor such as melanoma, head and neck, liver or kidney cancer. The CDR3 runs from the conserved cysteine through the conserved F or W. D genes are given only for firm matches. Rows may omit the clone size; those that give it use once, few, many or a size class.

length	V	J	D	size	DNA	CDR3
13	TRBV19	TRBJ2-5	NA	few	TGTGCCAGTGGCTCACAGGGCCAAGAGACCCAGTACTTC	CASGSQGQETQYF
12	TRBV2	TRBJ1-2	NA	few	TGTGCCAGCAGTGAAGAGGGCTATGGCTACACCTTC	CASSEEGYGYTF
16	TRBV7-9	TRBJ2-7	NA	NA	TGTGCCAGCAGCGCCGACCGGGACGGGAGCCCCTACGAGCAGTACTTC	CASSADRDGSPYEQYF
16	TRBV6-5	TRBJ2-5	TRBD2	NA	TGTGCCAGCAGTTACTCAAGCGGGAGGGCCATGGAGACCCAGTACTTC	CASSYSSGRAMETQYF
13	TRBV7-6	TRBJ1-3	NA	NA	TGTGCCAGCAGCCAAACGGGAGGACGCACCATATATTTT	CASSQTGGRTIYF
14	TRBV11-2	TRBJ2-5	NA	NA	TGTGCCAGCAGCGTTGGGACTGTTCAAGAGACCCAGTACTTC	CASSVGTVQETQYF
19	TRBV11-2	TRBJ2-1	NA	NA	TGTGCCAGCAGCTTGTCATCAGGGGTCGGGGCAAAGCCGGGCAATGAGCAGTTCTTC	CASSLSSGVGAKPGNEQFF
13	TRBV5-1	TRBJ2-5	NA	NA	TGCGCCAGCAGCTTGATGGTAGAAGAGACCCAGTACTTC	CASSLMVEETQYF
13	TRBV9	TRBJ2-4	TRBD2	NA	TGTGCCAGCAGCGCGGGAGGAAAAAACATTCAGTACTTC	CASSAGGKNIQYF
16	TRBV19	TRBJ2-3	TRBD2	NA	TGTGCCAGTAGGCCCCTGGGACTAGCGGACACAGATACGCAGTATTTT	CASRPLGLADTDTQYF
13	TRBV10-1	TRBJ2-7	TRBD1	NA	TGCGCCAGCAGCCCGGGACAGCCATACGAGCAGTACTTC	CASSPGQPYEQYF
17	TRBV30	TRBJ1-2	TRBD1	NA	TGTGCCTGGATATCCCCGCCTCTAGACAGGGGGCTGGGTGGCTACACCTTC	CAWISPPLDRGLGGYTF
16	TRBV9	TRBJ2-5	TRBD2	NA	TGTGCCAGCAGCGTAGGGCTAGCGGGGGGGTTAGAGACCCAGTACTTC	CASSVGLAGGLETQYF
15	TRBV6-5	TRBJ1-3	TRBD1	NA	TGTGCCAGCAGTTATCAGGGGACAGCTGGAAACACCATATATTTT	CASSYQGTAGNTIYF
19	TRBV23-1	TRBJ2-7	NA	NA	TGCGCCAGCAGTCCGACAGGCCCCCCCTGTGGGGACGGTACCTACGAGCAGTACTTC	CASSPTGPPCGDGTYEQYF
13	TRBV19	TRBJ2-5	TRBD1	NA	TGTGCCAGTAGCCGGGACAGGGTAGAGACCCAGTACTTC	CASSRDRVETQYF
12	TRBV18	TRBJ1-1	NA	NA	TGTGCCAGCTCTACCAGTAACACTGAAGCTTTCTTT	CASSTSNTEAFF